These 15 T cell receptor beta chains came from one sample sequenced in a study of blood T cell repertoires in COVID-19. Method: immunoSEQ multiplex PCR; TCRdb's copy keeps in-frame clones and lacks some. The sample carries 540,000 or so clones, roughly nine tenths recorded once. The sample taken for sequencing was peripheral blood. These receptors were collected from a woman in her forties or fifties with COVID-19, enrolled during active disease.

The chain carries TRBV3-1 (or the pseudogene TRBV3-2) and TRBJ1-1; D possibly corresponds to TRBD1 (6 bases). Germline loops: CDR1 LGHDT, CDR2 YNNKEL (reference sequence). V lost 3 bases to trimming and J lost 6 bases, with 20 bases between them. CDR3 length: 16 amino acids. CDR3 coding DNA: TGTGCCAGCAGCCAGGGGGCCTTGATCAGGGCCGCTGAAGCTTTCTTT. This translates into CASSQGALIRAAEAFF.

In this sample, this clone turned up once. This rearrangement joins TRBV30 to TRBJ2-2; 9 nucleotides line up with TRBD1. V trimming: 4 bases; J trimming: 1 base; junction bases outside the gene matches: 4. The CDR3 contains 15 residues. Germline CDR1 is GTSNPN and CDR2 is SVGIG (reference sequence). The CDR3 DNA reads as TGTGCCTGGACGGGGGGACAGGGGAACACCGGGGAGCTGTTTTTT. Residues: CAWTGGQGNTGELFF.

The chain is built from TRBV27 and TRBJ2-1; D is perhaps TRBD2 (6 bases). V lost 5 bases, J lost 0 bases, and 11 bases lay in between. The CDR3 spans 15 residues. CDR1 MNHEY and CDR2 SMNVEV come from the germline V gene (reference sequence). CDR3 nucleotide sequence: TGTGCCAGCAGTCCTACTAGCTACTCCTACAATGAGCAGTTCTTC. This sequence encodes CASSPTSYSYNEQFF.

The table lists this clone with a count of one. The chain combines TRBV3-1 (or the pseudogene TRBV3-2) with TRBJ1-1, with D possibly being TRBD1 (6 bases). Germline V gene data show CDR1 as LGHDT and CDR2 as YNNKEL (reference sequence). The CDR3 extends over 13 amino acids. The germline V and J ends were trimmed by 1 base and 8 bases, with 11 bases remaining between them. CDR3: CASSQGGGWEAFF. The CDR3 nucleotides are TGTGCCAGCAGCCAAGGGGGGGGCTGGGAAGCTTTCTTT.

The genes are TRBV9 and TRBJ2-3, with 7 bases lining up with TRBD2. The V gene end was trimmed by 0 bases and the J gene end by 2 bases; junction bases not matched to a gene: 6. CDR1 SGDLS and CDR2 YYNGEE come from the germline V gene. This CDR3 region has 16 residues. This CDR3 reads CASSVDGGVYTDTQYF. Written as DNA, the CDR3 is TGTGCCAGCAGCGTAGATGGGGGGGTTTACACAGATACGCAGTATTTT. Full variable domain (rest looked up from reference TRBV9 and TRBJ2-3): DSGVTQTPKHLITATGQRVTLRCSPRSGDLSVYWYQQSLDQGLQFLIQYYNGEERAKGNILERFSAQQFPDLHSELNLSSLELGDSALYFCASSVDGGVYTDTQYFGPGTRLTVL.

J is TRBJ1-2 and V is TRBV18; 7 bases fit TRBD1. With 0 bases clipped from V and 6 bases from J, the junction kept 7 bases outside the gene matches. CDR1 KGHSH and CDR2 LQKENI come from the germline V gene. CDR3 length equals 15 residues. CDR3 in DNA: TGTGCCAGCTCACCACCTCTCGACAGGGCCCATGGCTACACCTTC. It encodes CASSPPLDRAHGYTF.

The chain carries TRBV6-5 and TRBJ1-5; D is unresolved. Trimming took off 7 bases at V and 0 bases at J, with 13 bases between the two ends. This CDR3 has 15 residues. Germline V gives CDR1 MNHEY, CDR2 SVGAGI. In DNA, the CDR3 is TGTGCCAGCACCCGAAGCCTTTCTAGCAATCAGCCCCAGCATTTT. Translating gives CASTRSLSSNQPQHF.

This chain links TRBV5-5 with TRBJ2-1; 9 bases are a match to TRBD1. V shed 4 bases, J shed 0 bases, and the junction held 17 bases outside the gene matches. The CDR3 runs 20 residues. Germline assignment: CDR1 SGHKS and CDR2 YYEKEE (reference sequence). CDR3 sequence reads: CASSNPGTGHFSSSYNEQFF. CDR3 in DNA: TGTGCCAGCAGCAACCCCGGGACAGGGCACTTTTCGAGCTCCTACAATGAGCAGTTCTTC.

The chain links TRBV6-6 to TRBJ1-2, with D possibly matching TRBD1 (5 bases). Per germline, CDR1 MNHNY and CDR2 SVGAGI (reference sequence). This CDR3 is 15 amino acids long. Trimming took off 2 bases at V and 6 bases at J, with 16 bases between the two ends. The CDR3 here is CASSYSQQRRDGYTF. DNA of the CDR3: TGTGCCAGCAGTTACAGCCAGCAACGCAGGGATGGCTACACCTTC.

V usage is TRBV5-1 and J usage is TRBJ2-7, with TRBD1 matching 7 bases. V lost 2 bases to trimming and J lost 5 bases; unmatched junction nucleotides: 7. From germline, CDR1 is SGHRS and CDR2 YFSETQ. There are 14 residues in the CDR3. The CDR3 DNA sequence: TGCGCCAGCAGCTTCGTTAAGGGGGCCGACGAGCAGTACTTC. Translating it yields CASSFVKGADEQYF.

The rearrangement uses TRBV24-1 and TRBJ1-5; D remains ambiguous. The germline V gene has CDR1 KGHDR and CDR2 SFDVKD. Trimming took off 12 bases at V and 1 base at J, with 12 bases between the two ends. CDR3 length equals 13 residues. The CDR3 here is CASQGGSNQPQHF. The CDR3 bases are TGTGCCTCACAAGGAGGGAGCAATCAGCCCCAGCATTTT.

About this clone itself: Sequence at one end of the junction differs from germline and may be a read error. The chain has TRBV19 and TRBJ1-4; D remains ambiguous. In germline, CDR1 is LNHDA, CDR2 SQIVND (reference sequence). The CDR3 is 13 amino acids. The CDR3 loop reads CASSIVGNENLFF. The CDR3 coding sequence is TGTGCCAGTAGTATAGTCGGTAATGAAAACCTGTTTTTT.

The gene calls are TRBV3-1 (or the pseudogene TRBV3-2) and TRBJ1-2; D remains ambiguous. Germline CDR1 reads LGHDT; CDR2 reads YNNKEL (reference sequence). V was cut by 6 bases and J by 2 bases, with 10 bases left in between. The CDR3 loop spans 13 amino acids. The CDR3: CASSPLGNYGYTF. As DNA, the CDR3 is TGTGCCAGCAGTCCCCTAGGCAACTATGGCTACACCTTC.

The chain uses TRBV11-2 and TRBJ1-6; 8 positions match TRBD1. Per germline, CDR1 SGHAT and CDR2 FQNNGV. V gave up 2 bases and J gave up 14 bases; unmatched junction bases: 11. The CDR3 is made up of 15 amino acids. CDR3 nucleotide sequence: TGTGCCAGCAGCTTATCCGGGACAGGTACTGATTCCCTCCACTTT. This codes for CASSLSGTGTDSLHF.

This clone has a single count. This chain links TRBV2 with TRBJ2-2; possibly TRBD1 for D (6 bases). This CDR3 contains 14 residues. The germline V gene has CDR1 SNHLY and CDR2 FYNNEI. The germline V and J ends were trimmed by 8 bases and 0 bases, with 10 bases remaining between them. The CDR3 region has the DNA TGTGCCAGCTGTGGACAGTCGAACACCGGGGAGCTGTTTTTT. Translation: CASCGQSNTGELFF.